This TCR beta chain is drawn from a study of cytomegalovirus exposure and HLA in healthy donors. Study-wide points: A later analysis appeared to link common viral pathogens to several of the most significant clusters.

Germline CDR1 LNHDA, CDR2 SQIVND (reference sequence). The CDR3 covers 17 residues. The V and J ends lost 6 bases and 1 base, in that order; junction bases with no gene match: 4. Participants comprised healthy donors of bone marrow. About this clone: Its matching antigen is unknown.

This PCR relied on a set of 60 Vbeta primers and 13 Jbeta primers. Here immunoSEQ multiplex PCR was the method, and the copy in TCRdb shows in-frame clones only, minus some. Found here are 100,000 to 150,000 clones, approximately 80% of them singletons; the top ten hold about 4.9%. The sequenced sample consisted of PBMCs. The chain is built from TRBV19 and TRBJ2-2; 14 nucleotides match TRBD2. The TCR originated in a middle-aged man in good health and CMV-seropositive. The DNA of the CDR3 is TGTGCCAGTAGCCGGACTAGCGGGGGGCGGAACACCGGGGAGCTGTTTTTT. This codes for CASSRTSGGRNTGELFF.